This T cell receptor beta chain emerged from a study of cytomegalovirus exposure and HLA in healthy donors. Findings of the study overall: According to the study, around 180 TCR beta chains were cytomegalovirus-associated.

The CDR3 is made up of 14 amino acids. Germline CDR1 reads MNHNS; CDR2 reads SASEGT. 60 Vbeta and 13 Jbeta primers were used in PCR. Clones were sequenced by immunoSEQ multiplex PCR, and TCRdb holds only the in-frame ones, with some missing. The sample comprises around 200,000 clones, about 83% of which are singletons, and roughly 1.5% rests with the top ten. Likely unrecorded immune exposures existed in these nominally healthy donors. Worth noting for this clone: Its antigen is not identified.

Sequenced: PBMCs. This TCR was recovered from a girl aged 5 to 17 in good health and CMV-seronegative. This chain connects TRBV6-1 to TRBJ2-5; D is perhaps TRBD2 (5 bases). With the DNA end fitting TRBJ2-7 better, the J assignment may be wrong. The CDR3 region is CASSEEVGRYEQYF. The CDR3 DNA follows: TGTGCCAGCAGTGAAGAGGTAGGGAGATACGAGCAGTACTTC.